The clone carrying this T cell receptor (beta chain) was seen more than once but under ten times. This sample was taken from a study of spatial heterogeneity in lung cancer. Study details: Across the raw uncorrected reads, a unique TCR and UMI combination was observed, on average, more than ten times.

Each CDR3 protein gets one entry after TCRdb re-called the 5' RACE reads with MiXCR. The table shows about 52,000 distinct CDR3 sequences, with roughly 7% occurring only once. The CDR3 loop spans 16 amino acids. Trimming left V 6 bases short and J 2 bases short, with 18 bases between. Germline assignment: CDR1 MNHEY and CDR2 SVGAGI. The sample's time point: blood at routine non-recurrence follow-up after resection. Unsorted samples of tumor, nontumor lung or frozen PBMC had their whole RNA sequenced. The V gene is TRBV6-5, the J gene TRBJ2-3, with D perhaps matching TRBD1 (8 bases). Here the sequenced sample was PBMCs, taken at follow-up. The receptor was isolated from a female donor with early-stage non-small cell lung cancer. DNA for the CDR3: TGTGCCAGCAGACCCGGACAGGGAGGGAACACAGATACGCAGTATTTT. This translates into CASRPGQGGNTDTQYF.